The T cell receptor beta chain described here comes from a study of T cells expressing NK-cell markers. The CDR3 runs 14 residues. CDR1 is SNHLY, CDR2 FYNNEI, per germline. TCRdb re-analyzed the 5' RACE reads; it lists each CDR3 protein once, without DNA. The repertoire table contains roughly 390,000 distinct CDR3 sequences. The clonotype originates from a man aged 18-75 years in good health. The chain carries TRBV2 and TRBJ2-5; without DNA, the TCRdb call of TRBD1 cannot be checked. The sample consisted of blood T cells: a sorted CD56 or NKG2C T cell subset, CD4+ or CD8+ T cells, or bulk PBMC T cells (not recorded which). CDR3 sequence: CASSPQLGGETQYF.